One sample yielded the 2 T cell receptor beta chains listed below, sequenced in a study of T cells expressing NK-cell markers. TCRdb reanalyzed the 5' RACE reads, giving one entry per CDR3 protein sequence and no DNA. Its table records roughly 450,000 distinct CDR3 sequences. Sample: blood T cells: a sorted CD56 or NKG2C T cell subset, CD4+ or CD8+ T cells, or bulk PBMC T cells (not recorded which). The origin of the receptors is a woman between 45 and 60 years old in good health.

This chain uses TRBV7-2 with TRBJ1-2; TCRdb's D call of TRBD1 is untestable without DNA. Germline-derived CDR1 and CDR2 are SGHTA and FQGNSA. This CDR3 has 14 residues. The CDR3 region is CASSLRTGENGYTF. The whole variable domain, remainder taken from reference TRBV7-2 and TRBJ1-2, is GAGVSQSPSNKVTEKGKDVELRCDPISGHTALYWYRQSLGQGLEFLIYFQGNSAPDKSGLPSDRFSAERTGGSVSTLTIQRTQQEDSAVYLCASSLRTGENGYTFGSGTRLTVV.

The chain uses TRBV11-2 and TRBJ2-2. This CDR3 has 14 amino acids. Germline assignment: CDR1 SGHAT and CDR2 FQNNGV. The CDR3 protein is CASSSELNTGELFF.